Listed here is a single TCR beta chain. Its antigen is still unknown. This sample stems from a study of CD8 T cells in ankylosing spondylitis. Notes on the study in general: Seven or eight highly homologous variants formed a TCR beta motif that appeared characteristic of ankylosing spondylitis blood. Reportedly, significant enrichment of disease-linked clones occurred in matched ankylosing spondylitis synovial fluid.

Trimming shortened V by 7 bases and J by 0 bases, and 16 bases separated the two germline ends. The germline gives CDR1 SQVTM, CDR2 ANQGSEA. This CDR3 contains 15 residues. Making the TCR beta libraries involved quantitative 5'-RACE with molecular barcodes. Via MiXCR, TCRdb re-called the 5' RACE reads, giving one row per CDR3 protein. The data show just under 350,000 distinct CDR3 sequences, roughly 14% seen once. The rearrangement uses TRBV29-1 and TRBJ2-1; D not resolved. The sequence derives from a male donor with ankylosing spondylitis or in good health (not recorded which). The sample comprised blood, either unsorted or a sorted T cell fraction (not recorded which). The CDR3 nucleotides read TGCAGCGCCGCCAAGGGTACCGGCTCCTACAATGAGCAGTTCTTC. This translates into CSAAKGTGSYNEQFF.